Below are 31 T cell receptor beta chains sequenced from a single sample in a study of shared clonotypes between healthy human individuals. The assay was immunoSEQ multiplex PCR, and TCRdb's table has in-frame clones only and misses some. The table records over 2 million clones, about nine tenths of them present only once. Sequencing input: naive CD4+ T cells from PBMCs. The subset was: CD45RA+ positively selected. All receptors come from a man aged 18-30 years in good health. Some clones in this sample may be carry-over from other donors' samples.

CDR3 sequence: CASSLISRATETQYF. CDR3 sequence (DNA): TGTGCCAGCAGCTTAATAAGTAGGGCAACCGAAACGCAGTATTTT. The V gene is TRBV7-3, the J gene TRBJ2-3; D is uncertain. This CDR3 is 15 amino acids long. In germline, CDR1 is SGHTA, CDR2 FQGTGA. V lost 1 base and J lost 9, with 17 bases in between.

In its sample, this clone was seen a few times. The V gene is TRBV14, the J gene TRBJ1-2; TRBD1 aligns across 9 bases. From germline, CDR1 is SGHDN and CDR2 FVKESK. Unmatched junction bases numbered 10, after V lost 0 bases and J lost 8 bases. This CDR3 is built from 16 residues. The CDR3 protein is CASSQDIGRTGDGYTF. The CDR3 nucleotides are TGTGCCAGCAGCCAAGACATTGGAAGGACAGGGGACGGCTACACCTTC. Full variable domain (remainder filled in from reference TRBV14 and TRBJ1-2): EAGVTQFPSHSVIEKGQTVTLRCDPISGHDNLYWYRRVMGKEIKFLLHFVKESKQDESGMPNNRFLAERTGGTYSTLKVQPAELEDSGVYFCASSQDIGRTGDGYTFGSGTRLTVV.

J is TRBJ1-1 and V is TRBV5-1, with D unclear. V dropped 4 bases and J dropped 4 bases, with 14 bases sitting between them. In germline, CDR1 is SGHRS, CDR2 YFSETQ. This CDR3 contains 14 residues. The CDR3 region has the DNA TGCGCCAGCAGCCTTTATGAGGAGAGCACTGAAGCTTTCTTT. This gives the protein CASSLYEESTEAFF.

A single count supports this clone. The chain employs TRBV4-2 and TRBJ2-1; D remains unclear. This CDR3 has 15 residues. Trimming left V 0 bases short and J 8 bases short, with 14 bases between. The germline CDR1 and CDR2 sequences are LGHNA and YNFKEQ. DNA for the CDR3: TGTGCCAGCAGCCAAGATCTTGGCACTCTCGATGAGCAGTTCTTC. Protein: CASSQDLGTLDEQFF.

V and J are TRBV5-1 and TRBJ2-1; D remains ambiguous. Trimming took off 2 bases at V and 7 bases at J, with 16 bases between the two ends. The CDR3 runs to 15 residues. Per germline, CDR1 SGHRS and CDR2 YFSETQ. CDR3 in amino acids: CASSLVGNLLNEQFF. The CDR3 DNA sequence: TGCGCCAGCAGCTTAGTGGGGAACTTATTGAATGAGCAGTTCTTC.

The genes are TRBV5-1 and TRBJ2-3; 11 bases are a match to TRBD1. Germline-derived CDR1 and CDR2 are SGHRS and YFSETQ. The CDR3 has 15 amino acids. V dropped 7 bases and J dropped 3; count of bases not matched to a gene: 7. This CDR3 reads CASARTGGLTDTQYF. In DNA, the CDR3 is TGCGCCAGCGCCCGGACAGGGGGCTTAACAGATACGCAGTATTTT. Combining the CDR3 with reference TRBV5-1 and TRBJ2-3 gives the whole variable domain KAGVTQTPRYLIKTRGQQVTLSCSPISGHRSVSWYQQTPGQGLQFLFEYFSETQRNKGNFPGRFSGRQFSNSRSEMNVSTLELGDSALYLCASARTGGLTDTQYFGPGTRLTVL.

This clone was detected once. The V gene is TRBV5-6, the J gene TRBJ1-3, with D possibly matching TRBD1 (5 bases). Between the trimmed V and J ends, which lost 4 bases and 0 bases, there was a span of 14 bases. CDR1 and CDR2 from the germline V gene are SGHDT and YYEEEE. The CDR3 totals 16 residues. CDR3 nucleotides: TGTGCCAGCAGCAAAACCAGGGCGAGCTCTGGAAACACCATATATTTT. Encoded protein: CASSKTRASSGNTIYF.

The chain couples TRBV5-1 to TRBJ2-3, with 7 bases identical to TRBD2. V trimming: 4 bases; J trimming: 1 base; junction bases outside the gene matches: 6. Germline V gene data show CDR1 as SGHRS and CDR2 as YFSETQ. The CDR3 consists of 15 residues. CDR3 nucleotides: TGCGCCAGCAGCCGGGGGGAAGGAGGCACAGATACGCAGTATTTT. The encoded protein is CASSRGEGGTDTQYF. The complete variable domain, with remaining parts taken from reference TRBV5-1 and TRBJ2-3, reads KAGVTQTPRYLIKTRGQQVTLSCSPISGHRSVSWYQQTPGQGLQFLFEYFSETQRNKGNFPGRFSGRQFSNSRSEMNVSTLELGDSALYLCASSRGEGGTDTQYFGPGTRLTVL.

The V gene is TRBV5-1, the J gene TRBJ1-1, with D perhaps matching TRBD1 (5 bases). The V end lost 3 bases, the J end lost 8 bases, and 8 bases lay between the germline ends. The CDR3 has 11 amino acids. CDR1 and CDR2 (germline): SGHRS, YFSETQ. Written as DNA, the CDR3 is TGCGCCAGCAGCTCCCAGGGCGAAGCTTTCTTT. Protein sequence: CASSSQGEAFF.

The rearrangement joins TRBV28 to TRBJ2-7, with TRBD2 matching 13 bases. J gave up 0 bases and V 1 base, and 6 bases lay outside the gene matches. This CDR3 is built from 18 residues. The germline CDR1 and CDR2 sequences are MDHEN and SYDVKM. CDR3 residues: CASSLFGLAGDLSYEQYF. DNA for the CDR3: TGTGCCAGCAGTTTATTTGGACTAGCGGGAGACCTCTCCTACGAGCAGTACTTC.

The J gene is TRBJ2-3, the V gene TRBV25-1; 10 bases match TRBD2. Germline-derived CDR1 and CDR2 are MGHDK and SYGVNS. The length of the CDR3 is 16 residues. Unmatched junction bases numbered 4, after V lost 4 bases and J lost 0 bases. For the CDR3, the DNA is TGTGCCAGCAGTGTCGGACTAGCGGAAAGCACAGATACGCAGTATTTT. It codes for CASSVGLAESTDTQYF.

CDR3 loop: CASSELRADTQYF. The CDR3 DNA reads TGTGCCAGCAGCGAACTGAGGGCAGATACGCAGTATTTT. The V gene is TRBV7-8, the J gene TRBJ2-3, with D maybe TRBD2 (5 bases). This CDR3 has 13 amino acids. The V gene lost 5 bases and the J gene lost 4 bases, with 10 bases spanning the gap. CDR1 is SGHVS and CDR2 is FQNEAQ in the germline V gene.

The rearrangement links TRBV9 to TRBJ2-7, with D hard to call. V was trimmed by 3 bases and J by 3 bases, leaving 10 bases between them. The length of the CDR3 is 13 residues. Germline assignment: CDR1 SGDLS and CDR2 YYNGEE. The CDR3 DNA sequence: TGTGCCAGCAGCGCCGGACCGCTCTACGAGCAGTACTTC. Residues: CASSAGPLYEQYF.

The V and J genes are TRBV21-1 and TRBJ2-7; TRBD2, the D gene given by the table, was not confirmed from the DNA. TRBV21-1 is a recognized pseudogene. The CDR3 covers 16 residues. Written as DNA, the CDR3 is TGTGCCAGCAGCAATAGTGGTCTAGCGGTGCCCTACGAGCAGTACTTC. It codes for CASSNSGLAVPYEQYF.

J is TRBJ2-1 and V is TRBV7-2; maybe TRBD1 (6 bases). Trimming removed 2 bases at V and 9 bases at J, with 8 bases between. The CDR3 runs to 12 residues. Germline V gene lookup returns CDR1 SGHTA and CDR2 FQGNSA. Here the CDR3 reads CASSLRGTEQFF. The CDR3 DNA follows: TGTGCCAGCAGCTTAAGGGGGACTGAGCAGTTCTTC.

CDR3 loop: CASSPLAGYYNEQFF. The CDR3 DNA sequence: TGTGCCAGCAGCCCCCTAGCGGGATACTACAATGAGCAGTTCTTC. V is TRBV7-3 and J is TRBJ2-1, with 9 bases identical to TRBD2. V trimming: 5 bases; J trimming: 3 bases; junction bases outside the gene matches: 5. The CDR3 is 15 residues long. Germline assignment: CDR1 SGHTA and CDR2 FQGTGA.

The V gene is TRBV11-3, the J gene TRBJ2-1; the D call may be TRBD1 or TRBD2 (7 bases each). CDR1 and CDR2 from the germline V gene are SGHNT and YENEEA. The CDR3 contains 15 residues. V gave up 5 bases and J gave up 5 bases, with 16 bases separating them. The CDR3 DNA reads as TGTGCCAGCAGCCAGGGGGGGGCCTATGACAATGAGCAGTTCTTC. Protein sequence: CASSQGGAYDNEQFF.

The chain uses TRBV25-1 and TRBJ2-3; TRBD2 aligns across 7 bases. Germline-derived CDR1 and CDR2 are MGHDK and SYGVNS. This CDR3 contains 13 residues. After removal of 6 bases from V and 3 bases from J, the junction contained 3 bases not matched to a gene. CDR3 nucleotide sequence: TGTGCCAGCAGCCTGGGGGGGACAGATACGCAGTATTTT. Translating gives CASSLGGTDTQYF.

CDR3 residues: CASSPGPFPPNTIYF. The CDR3 coding sequence is TGTGCCAGCAGTCCAGGACCCTTCCCCCCGAACACCATATATTTT. This chain links TRBV7-8 with TRBJ1-3; no definite D call. CDR1 and CDR2 (germline): SGHVS, FQNEAQ. The V end was cut by 6 bases, the J end by 7 bases, with 19 bases between. The CDR3 contains 15 residues.

This clone showed up just a few times. The V call is TRBV14, the J call TRBJ2-2; TRBD2 aligns across 14 bases. The CDR3 totals 16 residues. Trimming at V came to 7 bases and at J to 3 bases, leaving 4 bases not matched to a gene. Germline V gene sequence: CDR1 SGHDN, CDR2 FVKESK. CDR3 sequence: CASTTGLAGDTGELFF. CDR3 nucleotide sequence: TGTGCCAGCACCACGGGACTAGCGGGAGACACCGGGGAGCTGTTTTTT.

V and J are TRBV2 and TRBJ2-7; no reliable D call. The CDR3 consists of 13 residues. CDR1 and CDR2 (germline): SNHLY, FYNNEI. V lost 4 bases and J lost 7, with 14 bases in between. The CDR3 is CASSGWEVGEQYF. The CDR3 DNA is TGTGCCAGCAGTGGGTGGGAAGTGGGTGAGCAGTACTTC.

In nucleotides, the CDR3 is TGCAGCGCCCTCGACAGGGTGGCTGGAAACACCATATATTTT. Residues: CSALDRVAGNTIYF. The chain employs TRBV29-1 and TRBJ1-3, with TRBD1 matching 7 bases. The CDR3 contains 14 residues. The V and J ends lost 7 bases and 2 bases, in that order; junction bases with no gene match: 8. CDR1 SQVTM and CDR2 ANQGSEA come from the germline V gene.

Only a few counts were recorded for this clone. Different DNA sequences within this sample yield the same CDR3. This rearrangement joins TRBV6-5 to TRBJ1-4; D not resolved. The V and J ends lost 0 bases and 8 bases respectively, with 4 bases between them. CDR1 and CDR2 from the germline V gene are MNHEY and SVGAGI. This CDR3 is built from 12 residues. The CDR3 sequence is CASSYSKEKLFF. The CDR3 DNA sequence: TGTGCCAGCAGTTACTCCAAAGAAAAACTGTTTTTT.

J is TRBJ2-7 and V is TRBV5-1, with TRBD2 matching over 16 bases. The CDR3 runs 17 residues. The ends lost 4 bases at V and 6 bases at J; junction bases unmatched: 10. Germline assignment: CDR1 SGHRS and CDR2 YFSETQ. CDR3 protein: CASSLTQGLAGGREQYF. The CDR3 DNA is TGCGCCAGCAGCCTCACACAGGGACTAGCGGGAGGGCGCGAGCAGTACTTC.

The chain links TRBV6-5 to TRBJ1-1, with TRBD1 matching 7 bases. This CDR3 contains 14 residues. V was pared by 7 bases and J by 10 bases, with 15 bases of the junction left unmatched. From germline, CDR1 is MNHEY and CDR2 SVGAGI. CDR3 in amino acids: CASIRDGTATAAFF. CDR3 in DNA: TGTGCCAGCATTCGGGACGGGACAGCAACCGCAGCTTTCTTT.

The rearrangement uses TRBV18 and TRBJ2-1; TRBD1 aligns across 7 bases. The CDR3 length is 16 residues. The V and J ends lost 4 bases and 4 bases, in that order; junction bases with no gene match: 10. The V gene's germline CDR1 is KGHSH and CDR2 LQKENI. The CDR3 DNA is TGTGCCAGCTCACTACTGGGACAGACCCAATACAATGAGCAGTTCTTC. Translating gives CASSLLGQTQYNEQFF.

The CDR3 spells CASSPNREAGELFF. The CDR3 DNA reads TGTGCCAGCAGTCCAAACAGGGAGGCCGGGGAGCTGTTTTTT. The chain carries TRBV27 and TRBJ2-2; TRBD1 or TRBD2 may be the D gene (6 bases each). V dropped 5 bases and J dropped 6 bases, with 13 bases sitting between them. The CDR3 is 14 amino acids. The germline CDR1 and CDR2 sequences are MNHEY and SMNVEV (reference sequence).

This chain uses TRBV5-6 with TRBJ2-1; D remains ambiguous. The germline gives CDR1 SGHDT, CDR2 YYEEEE. CDR3 length equals 15 residues. Between the trimmed V and J ends, which lost 4 bases and 1 base, there was a span of 12 bases. Here the CDR3 reads CASSAFLPSYNEQFF. The CDR3 DNA is TGTGCCAGCAGCGCGTTTCTCCCTTCCTACAATGAGCAGTTCTTC.

J is TRBJ1-1 and V is TRBV5-5, with TRBD1 as a possible D gene (5 bases). V gave up 0 bases and J gave up 4 bases, with 10 bases separating them. The germline V gene has CDR1 SGHKS and CDR2 YYEKEE (reference sequence). CDR3 length: 14 amino acids. CDR3 sequence reads: CASSLGRVATEAFF. CDR3 nucleotides: TGTGCCAGCAGCTTGGGCAGGGTCGCCACTGAAGCTTTCTTT.

The chain has TRBV7-6 and TRBJ2-1; 8 bases match TRBD2. Germline V gene lookup returns CDR1 SGHVS and CDR2 FNYEAQ. V was clipped by 3 bases and J by 1 base; unmatched bases: 5. CDR3 length: 16 amino acids. The CDR3 sequence: CASSLSAGGSYNEQFF. DNA for the CDR3: TGTGCCAGCAGCTTGTCTGCGGGAGGTTCCTACAATGAGCAGTTCTTC.

The chain uses TRBV6-5 and TRBJ1-1; D remains unclear. Germline CDR1 and CDR2: MNHEY and SVGAGI. V dropped 0 bases and J dropped 0 bases, with 8 bases sitting between them. The CDR3 sequence is 15 residues long. CDR3 residues: CASSYSALLNTEAFF. The DNA for the CDR3 is TGTGCCAGCAGTTACTCGGCCCTGTTGAACACTGAAGCTTTCTTT.